Given below is one TCR beta chain in context. The data derive from a study of identifying expanded T cells in peripheral blood. Measured with immunoSEQ multiplex PCR; TCRdb has only the in-frame clones, and not every one. The sample contains some 65,000 clones, about four fifths of which appear only once. Trimming removed 5 bases from V and 6 bases from J; junction bases left unmatched: 6. CDR3 length: 15 amino acids. In germline, CDR1 is SGHNT, CDR2 YENEEA. The source is a person aged 18-69 years in good health. The gene calls are TRBV11-3 and TRBJ2-1; 11 bases match TRBD2. The sequenced sample consisted of blood. CDR3 residues: CASSLLGLAANEQFF. The CDR3 nucleotides read TGTGCCAGCAGCCTGCTGGGACTAGCGGCCAATGAGCAGTTCTTC.